A selection of T cell receptor beta chains follows, all from one sample in a study of OX40 agonist ivuxolimab in advanced cancers. Here immunoSEQ multiplex PCR was the method, and the copy in TCRdb shows in-frame clones only, minus some. This table has 70,000 to 95,000 clones, 90% to 95% appearing once. The specimen comprised CD4+ or CD8+ T cells sorted from blood, sampled in a trial of the OX40 agonist ivuxolimab. All receptors derive from an adult with an advanced solid tumor such as melanoma, head and neck, liver or kidney cancer. The CDR3 runs from the conserved cysteine through the conserved F or W. Fields, in order: J gene, V gene, clone size, CDR3 protein. Part of the rows lack a size; the others show once, few, many or a class for expanded clones.

j_call: TRBJ1-2
v_call: TRBV19
clone_size: .
cdr3_aa: CASSIQGAKGYTF

j_call: TRBJ2-5
v_call: TRBV5-1
clone_size: .
cdr3_aa: CASSWETGETQYF

j_call: TRBJ2-3
v_call: TRBV5-1
clone_size: .
cdr3_aa: CASSSRQGAGDTQYF

j_call: TRBJ2-3
v_call: TRBV5-1
clone_size: .
cdr3_aa: CASSLAGFTDTQYF

j_call: TRBJ1-6
v_call: TRBV4-1
clone_size: .
cdr3_aa: CASSQGRDLNSPLHF

j_call: TRBJ2-5
v_call: TRBV19
clone_size: .
cdr3_aa: CASSKQGDRETQYF

j_call: TRBJ2-1
v_call: TRBV2
clone_size: few
cdr3_aa: CASSRTSGAYNEQFF

j_call: TRBJ1-2
v_call: TRBV30
clone_size: .
cdr3_aa: CAWSLGSGYTF

j_call: TRBJ2-5
v_call: TRBV6-6
clone_size: .
cdr3_aa: CASTYSETQYF

j_call: TRBJ2-5
v_call: TRBV4-3
clone_size: .
cdr3_aa: CASSQGGRAETQYF

j_call: TRBJ2-5
v_call: TRBV2
clone_size: .
cdr3_aa: CASSAGTSGFQETQYF

j_call: TRBJ2-7
v_call: TRBV7-9
clone_size: .
cdr3_aa: CASSLGFYEQYF

j_call: TRBJ2-2
v_call: TRBV19
clone_size: .
cdr3_aa: CATGRGQGVGTGELFF

j_call: TRBJ2-3
v_call: TRBV19
clone_size: .
cdr3_aa: CASKGQGASVRTDTQYF

j_call: TRBJ2-3
v_call: TRBV7-9
clone_size: .
cdr3_aa: CASSPGTGTDTQYF

j_call: TRBJ1-4
v_call: TRBV28
clone_size: .
cdr3_aa: CASGALGGAGKLFF

j_call: TRBJ1-5
v_call: TRBV11-3
clone_size: .
cdr3_aa: CASSLSPTRDTHSNQPQHF

j_call: TRBJ2-6
v_call: TRBV28
clone_size: .
cdr3_aa: CASSLRTSGANVLTF

j_call: TRBJ1-1
v_call: TRBV28
clone_size: .
cdr3_aa: CATLTSRTEAFF

j_call: TRBJ1-2
v_call: TRBV19
clone_size: .
cdr3_aa: CASTRGAASGYTF

j_call: TRBJ2-3
v_call: TRBV4-2
clone_size: .
cdr3_aa: CASSQEGGRDKSTDTQYF

j_call: TRBJ2-7
v_call: TRBV11-3
clone_size: .
cdr3_aa: CASSFRLAGLYEQYF

j_call: TRBJ2-7
v_call: TRBV21-1
clone_size: .
cdr3_aa: CASSKVSGSPYEQYF

j_call: TRBJ2-1
v_call: TRBV6-1
clone_size: .
cdr3_aa: CASSAQGLAGGREQFF

j_call: TRBJ2-2
v_call: TRBV5-4
clone_size: .
cdr3_aa: CASSGQGATTGELFF

j_call: TRBJ1-4
v_call: TRBV28
clone_size: .
cdr3_aa: CASTPWANEKLFF

j_call: TRBJ2-3
v_call: TRBV11-1
clone_size: .
cdr3_aa: CASSLSGSTDTQYF

j_call: TRBJ2-1
v_call: TRBV6-5
clone_size: .
cdr3_aa: CASSYGTSGLYNEQFF

j_call: TRBJ1-2
v_call: TRBV11-3
clone_size: .
cdr3_aa: CASSQELDGYTF

j_call: TRBJ2-1
v_call: TRBV19
clone_size: .
cdr3_aa: CASSTRGAGVDEQFF

j_call: TRBJ1-3
v_call: TRBV4-1
clone_size: .
cdr3_aa: CASSQDRLDRVGGNTIYF

j_call: TRBJ1-4
v_call: TRBV4-3
clone_size: .
cdr3_aa: CASSSRTVGGEKLFF

j_call: TRBJ2-7
v_call: TRBV5-6
clone_size: .
cdr3_aa: CASSWGLAGYEQYF

j_call: TRBJ1-2
v_call: TRBV30
clone_size: once
cdr3_aa: CAWRGLGYGYTF

j_call: TRBJ2-1
v_call: TRBV18
clone_size: .
cdr3_aa: CASSLALTDNEQFF

j_call: TRBJ2-5
v_call: TRBV7-9
clone_size: once
cdr3_aa: CASNTGGYQETQYF

j_call: TRBJ2-1
v_call: TRBV14
clone_size: .
cdr3_aa: CASSPNPRGSGSLSYNEQFF

j_call: TRBJ2-5
v_call: TRBV19
clone_size: .
cdr3_aa: CASRRRGGTGGETQYF

j_call: TRBJ2-2
v_call: TRBV11-3
clone_size: .
cdr3_aa: CASSFRGGQGAAGELFF

j_call: TRBJ2-5
v_call: TRBV14
clone_size: once
cdr3_aa: CASSQLAETQYF

j_call: TRBJ2-1
v_call: TRBV28
clone_size: .
cdr3_aa: CASSIPRAKEGNEQFF

j_call: TRBJ2-7
v_call: TRBV7-9
clone_size: .
cdr3_aa: CASSAQQGAGEQYF